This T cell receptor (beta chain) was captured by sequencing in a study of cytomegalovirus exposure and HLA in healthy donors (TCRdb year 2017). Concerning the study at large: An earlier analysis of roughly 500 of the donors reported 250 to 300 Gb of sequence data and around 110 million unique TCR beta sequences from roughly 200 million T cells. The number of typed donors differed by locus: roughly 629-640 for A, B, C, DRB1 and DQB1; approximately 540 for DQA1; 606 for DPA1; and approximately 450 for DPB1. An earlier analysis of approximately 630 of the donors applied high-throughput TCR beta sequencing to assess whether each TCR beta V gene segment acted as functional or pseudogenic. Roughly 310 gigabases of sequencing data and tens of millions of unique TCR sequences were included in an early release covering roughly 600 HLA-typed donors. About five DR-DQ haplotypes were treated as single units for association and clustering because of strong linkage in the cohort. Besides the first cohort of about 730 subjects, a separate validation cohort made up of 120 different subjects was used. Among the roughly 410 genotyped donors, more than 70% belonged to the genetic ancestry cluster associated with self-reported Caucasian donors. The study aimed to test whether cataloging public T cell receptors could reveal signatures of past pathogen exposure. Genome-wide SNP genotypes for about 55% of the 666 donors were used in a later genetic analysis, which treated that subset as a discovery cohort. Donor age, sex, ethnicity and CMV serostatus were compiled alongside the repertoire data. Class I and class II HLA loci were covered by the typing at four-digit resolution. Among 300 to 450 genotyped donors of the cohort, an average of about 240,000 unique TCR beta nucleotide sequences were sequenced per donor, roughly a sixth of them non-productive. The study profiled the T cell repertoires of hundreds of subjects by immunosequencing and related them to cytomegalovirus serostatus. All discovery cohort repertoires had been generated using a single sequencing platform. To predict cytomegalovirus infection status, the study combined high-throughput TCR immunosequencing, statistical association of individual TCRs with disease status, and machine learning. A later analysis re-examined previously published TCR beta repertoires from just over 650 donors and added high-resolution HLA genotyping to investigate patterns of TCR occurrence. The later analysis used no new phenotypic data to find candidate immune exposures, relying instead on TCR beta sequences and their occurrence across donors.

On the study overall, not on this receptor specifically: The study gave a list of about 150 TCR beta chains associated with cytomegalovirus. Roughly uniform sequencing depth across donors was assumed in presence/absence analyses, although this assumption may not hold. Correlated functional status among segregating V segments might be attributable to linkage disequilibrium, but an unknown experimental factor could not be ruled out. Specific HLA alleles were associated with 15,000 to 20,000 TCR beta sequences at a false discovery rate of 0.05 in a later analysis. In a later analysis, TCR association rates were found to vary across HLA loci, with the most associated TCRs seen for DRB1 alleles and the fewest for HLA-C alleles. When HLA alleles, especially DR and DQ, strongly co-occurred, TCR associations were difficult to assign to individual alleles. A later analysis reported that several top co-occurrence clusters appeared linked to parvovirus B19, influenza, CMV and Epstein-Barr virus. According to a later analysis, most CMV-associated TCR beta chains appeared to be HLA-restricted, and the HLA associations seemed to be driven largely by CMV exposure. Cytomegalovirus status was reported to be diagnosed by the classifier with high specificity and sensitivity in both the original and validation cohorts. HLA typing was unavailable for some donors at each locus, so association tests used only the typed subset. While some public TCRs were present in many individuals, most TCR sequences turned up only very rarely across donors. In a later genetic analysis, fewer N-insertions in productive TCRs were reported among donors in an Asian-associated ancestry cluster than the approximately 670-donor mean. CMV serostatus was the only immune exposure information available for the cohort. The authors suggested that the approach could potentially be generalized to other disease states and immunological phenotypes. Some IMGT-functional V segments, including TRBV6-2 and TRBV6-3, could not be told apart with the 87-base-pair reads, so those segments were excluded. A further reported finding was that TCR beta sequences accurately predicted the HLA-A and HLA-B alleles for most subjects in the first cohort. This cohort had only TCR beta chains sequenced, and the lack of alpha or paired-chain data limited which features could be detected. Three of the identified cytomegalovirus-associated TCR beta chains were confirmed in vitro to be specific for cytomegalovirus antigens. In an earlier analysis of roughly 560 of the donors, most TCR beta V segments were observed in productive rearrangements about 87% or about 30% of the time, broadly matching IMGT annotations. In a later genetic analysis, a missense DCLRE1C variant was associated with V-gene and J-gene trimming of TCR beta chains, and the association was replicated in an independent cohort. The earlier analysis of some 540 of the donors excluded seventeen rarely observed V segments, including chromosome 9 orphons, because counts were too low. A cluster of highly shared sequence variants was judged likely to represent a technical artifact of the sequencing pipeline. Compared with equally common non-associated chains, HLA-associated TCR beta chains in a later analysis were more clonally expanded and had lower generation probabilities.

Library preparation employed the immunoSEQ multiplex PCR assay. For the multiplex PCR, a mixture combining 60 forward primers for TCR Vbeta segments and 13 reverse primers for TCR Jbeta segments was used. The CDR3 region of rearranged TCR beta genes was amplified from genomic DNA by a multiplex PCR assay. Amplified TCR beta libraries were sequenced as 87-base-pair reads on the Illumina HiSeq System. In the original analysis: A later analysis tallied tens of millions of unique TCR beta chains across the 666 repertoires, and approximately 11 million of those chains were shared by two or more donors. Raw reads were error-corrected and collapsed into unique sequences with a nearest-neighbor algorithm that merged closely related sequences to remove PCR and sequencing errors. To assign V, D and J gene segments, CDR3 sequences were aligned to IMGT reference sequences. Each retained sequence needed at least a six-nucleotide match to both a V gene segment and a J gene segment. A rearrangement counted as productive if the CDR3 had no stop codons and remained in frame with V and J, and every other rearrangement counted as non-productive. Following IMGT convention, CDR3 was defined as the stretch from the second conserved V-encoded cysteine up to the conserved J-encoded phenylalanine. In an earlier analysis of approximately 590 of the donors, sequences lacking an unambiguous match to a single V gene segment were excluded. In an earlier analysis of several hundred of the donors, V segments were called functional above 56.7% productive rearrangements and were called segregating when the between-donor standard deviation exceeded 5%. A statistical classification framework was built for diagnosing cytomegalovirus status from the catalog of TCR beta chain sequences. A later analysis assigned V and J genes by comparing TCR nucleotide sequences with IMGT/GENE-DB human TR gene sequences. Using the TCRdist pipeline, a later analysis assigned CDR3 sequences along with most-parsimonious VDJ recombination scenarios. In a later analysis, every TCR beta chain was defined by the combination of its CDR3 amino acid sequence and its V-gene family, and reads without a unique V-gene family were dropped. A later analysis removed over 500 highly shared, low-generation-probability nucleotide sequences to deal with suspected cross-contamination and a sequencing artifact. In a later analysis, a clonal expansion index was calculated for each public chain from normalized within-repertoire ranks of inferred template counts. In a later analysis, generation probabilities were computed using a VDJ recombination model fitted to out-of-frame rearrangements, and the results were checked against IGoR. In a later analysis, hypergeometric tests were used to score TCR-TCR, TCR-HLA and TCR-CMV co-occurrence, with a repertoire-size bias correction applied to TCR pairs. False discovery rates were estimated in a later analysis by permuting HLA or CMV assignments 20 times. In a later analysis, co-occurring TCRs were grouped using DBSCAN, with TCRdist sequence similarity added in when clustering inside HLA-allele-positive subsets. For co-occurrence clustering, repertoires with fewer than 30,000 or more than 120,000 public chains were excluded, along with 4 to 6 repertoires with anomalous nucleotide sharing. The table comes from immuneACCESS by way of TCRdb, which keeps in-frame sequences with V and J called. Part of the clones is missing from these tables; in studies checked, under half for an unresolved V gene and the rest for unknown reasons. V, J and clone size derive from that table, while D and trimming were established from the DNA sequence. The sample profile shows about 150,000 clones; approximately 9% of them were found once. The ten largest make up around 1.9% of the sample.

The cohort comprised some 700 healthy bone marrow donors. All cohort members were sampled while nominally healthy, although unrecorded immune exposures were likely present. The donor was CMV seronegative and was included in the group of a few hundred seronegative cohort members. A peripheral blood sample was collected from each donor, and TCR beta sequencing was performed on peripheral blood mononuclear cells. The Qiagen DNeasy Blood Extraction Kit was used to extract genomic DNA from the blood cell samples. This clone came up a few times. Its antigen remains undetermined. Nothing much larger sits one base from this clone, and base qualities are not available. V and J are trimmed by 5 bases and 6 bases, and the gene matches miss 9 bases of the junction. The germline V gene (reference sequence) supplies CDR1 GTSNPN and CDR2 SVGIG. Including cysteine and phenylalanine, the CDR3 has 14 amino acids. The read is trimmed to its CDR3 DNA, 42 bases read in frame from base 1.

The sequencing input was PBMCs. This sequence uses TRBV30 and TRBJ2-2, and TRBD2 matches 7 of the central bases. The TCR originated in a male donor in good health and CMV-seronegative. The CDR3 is CAWAPQGGAGELFF. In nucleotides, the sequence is TGTGCCTGGGCCCCCCAGGGAGGGGCCGGGGAGCTGTTTTTT.